This is a list of T cell receptor beta chains from one sample in a study of T-cell memory formation after mild COVID-19. In TCRdb, the 5' RACE reads were re-called with MiXCR into one record per CDR3 protein. The table has around 250,000 distinct CDR3 sequences, approximately 9% seen once; the top ten hold around a fifth. The sample comprised PBMCs or a T cell subset sorted from them (not recorded which). These receptors came from a young man who had mild COVID-19 (a few samples of this study predate the infection). Cell type and time point are not known. Both conserved end residues are part of each CDR3. D genes are given only for firm matches. The size of a clone is reported for some rows only, either as once, few or many, or as a class for expanded clones.

v_call: TRBV19
clone_size: few
d_call: -
j_call: TRBJ2-3
cdr3_length: 13
cdr3_nt: TGTGCCAGTAGGAACGGGGGCACAGATACGCAGTATTTT
cdr3_aa: CASRNGGTDTQYF

v_call: TRBV4-3
clone_size: few
d_call: -
j_call: TRBJ2-3
cdr3_length: 18
cdr3_nt: TGCGCCAGCAGCCAAGCGAGAATGGACGGACGTAACACAGATACGCAGTATTTT
cdr3_aa: CASSQARMDGRNTDTQYF

v_call: TRBV7-9
clone_size: -
d_call: -
j_call: TRBJ1-2
cdr3_length: 14
cdr3_nt: TGTGCCAGCAGCTTAGGATTAGCTAACTCTGGCTACACCTTC
cdr3_aa: CASSLGLANSGYTF

v_call: TRBV9
clone_size: many
d_call: -
j_call: TRBJ2-3
cdr3_length: 15
cdr3_nt: TGTGCCAGCAGCCCCACCGGGGCGATCACAGATACGCAGTATTTT
cdr3_aa: CASSPTGAITDTQYF

v_call: TRBV5-1
clone_size: few
d_call: TRBD2
j_call: TRBJ2-1
cdr3_length: 17
cdr3_nt: TGCGCCAGCAGCTTCGGCATGGCGGGGGGCTCCTACAATGAGCAGTTCTTC
cdr3_aa: CASSFGMAGGSYNEQFF

v_call: TRBV5-1
clone_size: -
d_call: TRBD2
j_call: TRBJ2-1
cdr3_length: 17
cdr3_nt: TGCGCCAGCCTACGTGGGACTAGCGGCACCCTCTACAATGAGCAGTTCTTC
cdr3_aa: CASLRGTSGTLYNEQFF

v_call: TRBV5-1
clone_size: few
d_call: -
j_call: TRBJ1-4
cdr3_length: 18
cdr3_nt: TGCGCCAGCCGGGCCGGGACTTACGAGAGTGCAACTAATGAAAAACTGTTTTTT
cdr3_aa: CASRAGTYESATNEKLFF

v_call: TRBV27
clone_size: few
d_call: -
j_call: TRBJ1-2
cdr3_length: 12
cdr3_nt: TGTGCCAGCGGAAGGACTAACTATGGCTACACCTTC
cdr3_aa: CASGRTNYGYTF

v_call: TRBV27
clone_size: -
d_call: -
j_call: TRBJ1-1
cdr3_length: 14
cdr3_nt: TGTGCCAGCAGTTTATACGACAGCTACACTGAAGCTTTCTTT
cdr3_aa: CASSLYDSYTEAFF

v_call: TRBV2
clone_size: -
d_call: TRBD2
j_call: TRBJ2-3
cdr3_length: 13
cdr3_nt: TGTGCCAGCAGTTGGACTAGCGGGGTGATGGGGTATTTT
cdr3_aa: CASSWTSGVMGYF

v_call: TRBV11-2
clone_size: -
d_call: -
j_call: TRBJ1-6
cdr3_length: 12
cdr3_nt: TGTGCCAGCAGCTCCGGGGGGTCACCCCTCCACTTT
cdr3_aa: CASSSGGSPLHF

v_call: TRBV5-1
clone_size: few
d_call: -
j_call: TRBJ2-3
cdr3_length: 16
cdr3_nt: TGCGCCAGCAGCTTGGCCGGGCGGGGGCCCGATATTACGCAGTATTTT
cdr3_aa: CASSLAGRGPDITQYF

v_call: TRBV29-1
clone_size: few
d_call: -
j_call: TRBJ2-1
cdr3_length: 13
cdr3_nt: TGCAGCGTTGAAAATTCTGCGGGCAATGAGCAGTTCTTC
cdr3_aa: CSVENSAGNEQFF

v_call: TRBV4-1
clone_size: few
d_call: TRBD2
j_call: TRBJ2-2
cdr3_length: 17
cdr3_nt: TGCGCCAGCAGCCAAGATCCGGGCGGGGGGATTACCGGGGAGCTGTTTTTT
cdr3_aa: CASSQDPGGGITGELFF

v_call: TRBV20-1
clone_size: many
d_call: TRBD1
j_call: TRBJ1-2
cdr3_length: 14
cdr3_nt: TGCAGTGCTTCGCTTAGGGGGCTCGGCTATGGCTACACCTTC
cdr3_aa: CSASLRGLGYGYTF

v_call: TRBV20-1
clone_size: few
d_call: -
j_call: TRBJ1-1
cdr3_length: 12
cdr3_nt: TGCAGTGCTAGGGAACCCGGACTCAAAGCTTTCTTT
cdr3_aa: CSAREPGLKAFF

v_call: TRBV6-2/TRBV6-3
clone_size: -
d_call: -
j_call: TRBJ1-5
cdr3_length: 16
cdr3_nt: TGTGCCAGCAGTGACTTCGACGGAAGTCGGTCCCGGCCCCAGCATTTT
cdr3_aa: CASSDFDGSRSRPQHF

v_call: TRBV5-1
clone_size: many
d_call: -
j_call: TRBJ2-3
cdr3_length: 13
cdr3_nt: TGCGCCAGCAGCCTCGGGGGATTAGATACGCAGTATTTT
cdr3_aa: CASSLGGLDTQYF

v_call: TRBV7-9
clone_size: few
d_call: -
j_call: TRBJ1-1
cdr3_length: 14
cdr3_nt: TGTGCCAGCAGCACGGGGCGGGGGAACACTGAAGCTTTCTTT
cdr3_aa: CASSTGRGNTEAFF

v_call: TRBV9
clone_size: -
d_call: TRBD2
j_call: TRBJ2-3
cdr3_length: 16
cdr3_nt: TGTGCCAGCAGCCCACGACTAGCGGGGACCATGAATACGCAGTATTTT
cdr3_aa: CASSPRLAGTMNTQYF

v_call: TRBV30
clone_size: -
d_call: TRBD2
j_call: TRBJ2-3
cdr3_length: 12
cdr3_nt: TGTGCCTGGACCCAGGGAGGGGATACGCAGTATTTT
cdr3_aa: CAWTQGGDTQYF

v_call: TRBV9
clone_size: few
d_call: -
j_call: TRBJ1-3
cdr3_length: 19
cdr3_nt: TGTGCCAGCAGCGTAGTCGAGACCCCGGGACACCTCCGAGGAAACACCATATATTTT
cdr3_aa: CASSVVETPGHLRGNTIYF

v_call: TRBV20-1
clone_size: -
d_call: -
j_call: TRBJ1-5
cdr3_length: 12
cdr3_nt: TGCAGTGCAAAAGAAGCACGGCAGCCCCAGCATTTT
cdr3_aa: CSAKEARQPQHF

v_call: TRBV7-2
clone_size: few
d_call: -
j_call: TRBJ2-2
cdr3_length: 15
cdr3_nt: TGTGCCAGCAGCTTACTGGGACGGGCGACCGGGGAGCTGTTTTTT
cdr3_aa: CASSLLGRATGELFF

v_call: TRBV5-8
clone_size: many
d_call: TRBD1
j_call: TRBJ1-6
cdr3_length: 18
cdr3_nt: TGTGCCAGCAGCTTGAGTCAGGGGGCGGACCCCTATAATTCACCCCTCCACTTT
cdr3_aa: CASSLSQGADPYNSPLHF

v_call: TRBV18
clone_size: few
d_call: TRBD1
j_call: TRBJ2-5
cdr3_length: 17
cdr3_nt: TGTGCCAGCTCACCACAACAACAGGGGGCTAGCTTGGAGACCCAGTACTTC
cdr3_aa: CASSPQQQGASLETQYF

v_call: TRBV7-2
clone_size: -
d_call: TRBD2
j_call: TRBJ2-2
cdr3_length: 16
cdr3_nt: TGTGCCAGCAGCTTAGTGGGAGGGGTTAACGCCGGGGAGCTGTTTTTT
cdr3_aa: CASSLVGGVNAGELFF

v_call: TRBV18
clone_size: few
d_call: -
j_call: TRBJ2-7
cdr3_length: 13
cdr3_nt: TGTGCCAGCTCAGCGGCCGACAGCTACGAGCAGTACTTC
cdr3_aa: CASSAADSYEQYF

v_call: TRBV7-3
clone_size: many
d_call: TRBD1
j_call: TRBJ1-2
cdr3_length: 14
cdr3_nt: TGTGCCAGCAGCGAAACCGGGACAGGGTATGGCTACACCTTC
cdr3_aa: CASSETGTGYGYTF

v_call: TRBV12-3/TRBV12-4
clone_size: few
d_call: -
j_call: TRBJ2-2
cdr3_length: 14
cdr3_nt: TGTGCCAGCAGTTTGGGGCCAGTCGCCGGGGAGCTGTTTTTT
cdr3_aa: CASSLGPVAGELFF

v_call: TRBV12-3/TRBV12-4
clone_size: -
d_call: -
j_call: TRBJ2-6
cdr3_length: 18
cdr3_nt: TGTGCCAGCTTCCCTTCTAGGTCAGCCGGTCTCGGGGCCAACGTCCTGACTTTC
cdr3_aa: CASFPSRSAGLGANVLTF

v_call: TRBV6-1
clone_size: many
d_call: -
j_call: TRBJ1-1
cdr3_length: 14
cdr3_nt: TGTGCCAGCATCTACAGGGTAACGAACACTGAAGCTTTCTTT
cdr3_aa: CASIYRVTNTEAFF

v_call: TRBV5-1
clone_size: few
d_call: TRBD2
j_call: TRBJ2-1
cdr3_length: 17
cdr3_nt: TGCGCCAGCAGCCACCCGGGACTAGCGGGGGCGCGGGGGGAGCAGTTCTTC
cdr3_aa: CASSHPGLAGARGEQFF

v_call: TRBV12-3/TRBV12-4
clone_size: few
d_call: -
j_call: TRBJ1-2
cdr3_length: 15
cdr3_nt: TGTGCCAGCATGAGGGGTAGGAGCCTTAACTATGGCTACACCTTC
cdr3_aa: CASMRGRSLNYGYTF

v_call: TRBV4-2
clone_size: -
d_call: TRBD2
j_call: TRBJ2-1
cdr3_length: 17
cdr3_nt: TGTGCCAGCAGCCAAACGGGACTAGCAGGCTCCTACAATGAGCAGTTCTTC
cdr3_aa: CASSQTGLAGSYNEQFF

v_call: TRBV27
clone_size: few
d_call: TRBD1
j_call: TRBJ2-2
cdr3_length: 15
cdr3_nt: TGTGCCAGCAGTATAGGGACAGGGAGGGCCGGGGAGCTGTTTTTT
cdr3_aa: CASSIGTGRAGELFF

v_call: TRBV27
clone_size: many
d_call: TRBD1
j_call: TRBJ2-1
cdr3_length: 14
cdr3_nt: TGTGCCAGCAGTCCCATGGGACAGTACAATGAGCAGTTCTTC
cdr3_aa: CASSPMGQYNEQFF

v_call: TRBV7-9
clone_size: few
d_call: TRBD2
j_call: TRBJ2-7
cdr3_length: 16
cdr3_nt: TGTGCCAGCAGCTTAGACCCCGCGGGGGACTTCTACGAGCAGTACTTC
cdr3_aa: CASSLDPAGDFYEQYF

v_call: TRBV20-1
clone_size: -
d_call: -
j_call: TRBJ2-2
cdr3_length: 13
cdr3_nt: TGCAGTGCTGGGGGCCGATACACCGGGGAGCTGTTTTTT
cdr3_aa: CSAGGRYTGELFF

v_call: TRBV30
clone_size: -
d_call: TRBD1
j_call: TRBJ2-7
cdr3_length: 18
cdr3_nt: TGTGCCTGGAGTGGTACGGGGTTTGCCGGGACAGGGATCTACGAGCAGTACTTC
cdr3_aa: CAWSGTGFAGTGIYEQYF

v_call: TRBV5-1
clone_size: -
d_call: -
j_call: TRBJ2-7
cdr3_length: 15
cdr3_nt: TGCGCCAGCAGCTTGGGGGGTAGCCCCTCCTACGAGCAGTACTTC
cdr3_aa: CASSLGGSPSYEQYF

v_call: TRBV7-2
clone_size: -
d_call: -
j_call: TRBJ1-2
cdr3_length: 15
cdr3_nt: TGTGCCAGCAGCCAACAAGTTGCTTTGGACTATGGCTACACCTTC
cdr3_aa: CASSQQVALDYGYTF

v_call: TRBV7-9
clone_size: few
d_call: TRBD1
j_call: TRBJ2-1
cdr3_length: 15
cdr3_nt: TGTGCCAGCAGGTCGACAGGGGACGCCTCCAATGAGCAGTTCTTC
cdr3_aa: CASRSTGDASNEQFF

v_call: TRBV5-6
clone_size: many
d_call: -
j_call: TRBJ2-4
cdr3_length: 13
cdr3_nt: TGTGCCAGCAGCTTGTGGGCCAGAAACATTCAGTACTTC
cdr3_aa: CASSLWARNIQYF

v_call: TRBV6-6
clone_size: -
d_call: TRBD1
j_call: TRBJ2-3
cdr3_length: 17
cdr3_nt: TGTGCCAGCAAAGAGAGGGGAACAGGGGGTCGCGCAGATACGCAGTATTTT
cdr3_aa: CASKERGTGGRADTQYF

v_call: TRBV29-1
clone_size: many
d_call: -
j_call: TRBJ2-3
cdr3_length: 12
cdr3_nt: TGCAGCGTTGTCTCCCGGTCAGGTACGCAGTATTTT
cdr3_aa: CSVVSRSGTQYF

v_call: TRBV27
clone_size: many
d_call: -
j_call: TRBJ2-1
cdr3_length: 13
cdr3_nt: TGTGCCAGCAGCCGTGCGGGGTGGAATGAGCAGTTCTTC
cdr3_aa: CASSRAGWNEQFF

v_call: TRBV4-1
clone_size: -
d_call: -
j_call: TRBJ2-1
cdr3_length: 14
cdr3_nt: TGCGCCAGCAGCCAAGCGGGGGCGGGGAATGAGCAGTTCTTC
cdr3_aa: CASSQAGAGNEQFF

v_call: TRBV7-8
clone_size: many
d_call: -
j_call: TRBJ2-7
cdr3_length: 11
cdr3_nt: TGTGCCAGCACCGCTCTCTACGAGCAGTACTTC
cdr3_aa: CASTALYEQYF